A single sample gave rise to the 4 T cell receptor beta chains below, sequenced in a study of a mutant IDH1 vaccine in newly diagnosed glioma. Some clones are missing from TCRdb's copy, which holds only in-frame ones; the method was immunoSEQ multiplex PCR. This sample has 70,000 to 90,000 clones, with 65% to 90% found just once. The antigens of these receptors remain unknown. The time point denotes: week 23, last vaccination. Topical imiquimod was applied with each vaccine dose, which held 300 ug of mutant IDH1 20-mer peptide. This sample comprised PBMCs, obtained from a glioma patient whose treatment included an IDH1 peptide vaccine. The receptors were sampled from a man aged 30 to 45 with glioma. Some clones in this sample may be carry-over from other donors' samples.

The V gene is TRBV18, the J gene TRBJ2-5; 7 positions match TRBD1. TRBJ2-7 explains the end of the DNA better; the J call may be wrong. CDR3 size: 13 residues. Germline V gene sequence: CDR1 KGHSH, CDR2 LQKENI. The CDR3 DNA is TGTGCCAGCTCACCTAACAGGGGCGACGAGCAGTACTTC. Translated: CASSPNRGDEQYF.

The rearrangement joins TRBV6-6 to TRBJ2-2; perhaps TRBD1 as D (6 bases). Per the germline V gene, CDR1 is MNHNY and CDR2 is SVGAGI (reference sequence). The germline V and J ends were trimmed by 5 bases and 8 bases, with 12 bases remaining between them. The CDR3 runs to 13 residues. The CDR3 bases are TGTGCCAGCAGTGGGACACGGCGAGGGGAGCTGTTTTTT. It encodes CASSGTRRGELFF.

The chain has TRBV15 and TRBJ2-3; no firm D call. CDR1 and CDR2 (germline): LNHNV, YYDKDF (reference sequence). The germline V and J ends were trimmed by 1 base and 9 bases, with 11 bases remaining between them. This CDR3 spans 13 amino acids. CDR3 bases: TGTGCCACCAGCAGAGGAATAGAAGGGACGCAGTATTTT. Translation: CATSRGIEGTQYF.

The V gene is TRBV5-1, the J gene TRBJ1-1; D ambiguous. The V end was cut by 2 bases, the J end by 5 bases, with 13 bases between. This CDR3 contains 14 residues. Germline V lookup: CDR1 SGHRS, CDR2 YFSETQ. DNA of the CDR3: TGCGCCAGCAGCTTTGCGATCATTGGGACTGAAGCTTTCTTT. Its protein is CASSFAIIGTEAFF.